This entry lists 4 T cell receptor beta chains sequenced from one sample in a study of T cell responses to AZD1222 COVID-19 vaccine. Using immunoSEQ multiplex PCR, the repertoire was profiled, and TCRdb retains in-frame clones only, with some absent. The table shows about 140,000 clones, with roughly 89% occurring only once. This specimen consisted of peripheral blood, obtained on day 0 of AZD1222 vaccination. These receptors all come from an adult in good health.

The V call is TRBV28, the J call TRBJ2-1, with 8 bases aligning to TRBD2. From germline, CDR1 is MDHEN and CDR2 SYDVKM. CDR3 length: 16 residues. V was clipped by 2 bases and J by 5 bases; unmatched bases: 8. In nucleotides, the CDR3 is TGTGCCAGCAGTTTACCATCCCGACTAGCGCACAATGAGCAGTTCTTC. As protein: CASSLPSRLAHNEQFF.

This chain links TRBV29-1 with TRBJ2-3; 11 nucleotides line up with TRBD2. The CDR3 has 15 amino acids. Germline-derived CDR1 and CDR2 are SQVTM and ANQGSEA. The ends lost 3 bases at V and 1 base at J; junction bases unmatched: 3. CDR3 in amino acids: CSVDGSGGGTDTQYF. CDR3 bases: TGCAGCGTTGATGGTAGCGGGGGGGGCACAGATACGCAGTATTTT.

The chain recombines TRBV10-3 with TRBJ2-7, with TRBD1 identical over 8 bases. This CDR3 has 15 residues. Germline V CDR1 and CDR2: ENHRY, SYGVKD. V was pared by 2 bases and J by 6 bases, with 9 bases of the junction left unmatched. The CDR3 here is CAISERRGLISEQYF. CDR3 nucleotides: TGTGCCATCAGTGAGCGCAGGGGGCTAATAAGCGAGCAGTACTTC.

The chain joins TRBV5-6 to TRBJ1-1; tentatively, D is TRBD1 (6 bases). This CDR3 region has 17 residues. Trimming took off 4 bases at V and 6 bases at J, with 25 bases between the two ends. Germline CDR1 is SGHDT and CDR2 is YYEEEE. CDR3 DNA sequence: TGTGCCAGCAGCATATTTATCAGGTTACAGGGAGAGTCTGAAGCTTTCTTT. It is translated as CASSIFIRLQGESEAFF.